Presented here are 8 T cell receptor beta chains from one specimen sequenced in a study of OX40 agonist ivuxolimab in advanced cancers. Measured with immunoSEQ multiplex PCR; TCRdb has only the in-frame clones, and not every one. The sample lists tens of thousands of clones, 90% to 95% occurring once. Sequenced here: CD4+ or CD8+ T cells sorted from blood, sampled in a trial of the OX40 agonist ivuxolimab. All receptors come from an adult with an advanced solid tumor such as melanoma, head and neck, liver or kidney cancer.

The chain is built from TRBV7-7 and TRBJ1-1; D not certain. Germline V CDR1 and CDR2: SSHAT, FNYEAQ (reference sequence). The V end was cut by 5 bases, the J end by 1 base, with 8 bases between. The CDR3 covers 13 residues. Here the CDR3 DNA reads TGTGCCAGCAGCCTAAACGAGAACACTGAAGCTTTCTTT. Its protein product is CASSLNENTEAFF.

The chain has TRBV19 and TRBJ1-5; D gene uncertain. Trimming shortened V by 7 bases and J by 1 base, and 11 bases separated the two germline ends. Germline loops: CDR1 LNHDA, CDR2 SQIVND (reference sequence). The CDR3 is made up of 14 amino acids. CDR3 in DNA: TGTGCCAGTACAAGTAGGACGAGCAATCAGCCCCAGCATTTT. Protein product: CASTSRTSNQPQHF.

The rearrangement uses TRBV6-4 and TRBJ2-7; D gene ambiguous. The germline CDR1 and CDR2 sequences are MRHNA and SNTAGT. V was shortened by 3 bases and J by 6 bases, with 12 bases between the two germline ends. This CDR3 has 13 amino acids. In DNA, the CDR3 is TGTGCCAGCAGTGAGAAGCCGGCAGGCGAGCAGTACTTC. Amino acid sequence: CASSEKPAGEQYF.

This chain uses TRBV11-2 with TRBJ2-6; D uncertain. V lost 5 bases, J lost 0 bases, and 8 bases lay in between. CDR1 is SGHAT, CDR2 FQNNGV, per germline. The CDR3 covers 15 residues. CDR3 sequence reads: CASSPLGSGANVLTF. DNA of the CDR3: TGTGCCAGCAGCCCCCTAGGCTCTGGGGCCAACGTCCTGACTTTC.

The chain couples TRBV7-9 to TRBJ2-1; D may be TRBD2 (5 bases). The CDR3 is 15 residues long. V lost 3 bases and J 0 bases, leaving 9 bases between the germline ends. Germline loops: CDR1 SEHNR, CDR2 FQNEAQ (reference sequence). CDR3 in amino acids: CASSFSARSYNEQFF. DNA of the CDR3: TGTGCCAGCAGCTTTAGCGCCCGCTCCTACAATGAGCAGTTCTTC.

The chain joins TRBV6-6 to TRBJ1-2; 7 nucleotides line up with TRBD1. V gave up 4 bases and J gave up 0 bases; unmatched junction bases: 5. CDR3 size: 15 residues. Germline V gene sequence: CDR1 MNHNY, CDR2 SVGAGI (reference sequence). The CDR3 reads CASSFIGTANYGYTF. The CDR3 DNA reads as TGTGCCAGCAGTTTCATTGGGACAGCTAACTATGGCTACACCTTC.

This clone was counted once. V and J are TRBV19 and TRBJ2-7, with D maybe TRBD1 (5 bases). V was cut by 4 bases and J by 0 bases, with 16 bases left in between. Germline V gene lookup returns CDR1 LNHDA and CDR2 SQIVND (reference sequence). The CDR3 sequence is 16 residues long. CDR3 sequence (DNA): TGTGCCAGTAGTACCCAGACAGCAACCCTCTCCTACGAGCAGTACTTC. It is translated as CASSTQTATLSYEQYF.

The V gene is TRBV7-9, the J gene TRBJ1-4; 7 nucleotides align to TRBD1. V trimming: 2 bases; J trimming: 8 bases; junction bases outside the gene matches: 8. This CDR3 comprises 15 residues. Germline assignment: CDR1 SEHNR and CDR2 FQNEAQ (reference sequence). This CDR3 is CASSLTRGPGEKLFF. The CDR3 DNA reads TGTGCCAGCAGCTTAACTAGGGGGCCGGGCGAAAAACTGTTTTTT.